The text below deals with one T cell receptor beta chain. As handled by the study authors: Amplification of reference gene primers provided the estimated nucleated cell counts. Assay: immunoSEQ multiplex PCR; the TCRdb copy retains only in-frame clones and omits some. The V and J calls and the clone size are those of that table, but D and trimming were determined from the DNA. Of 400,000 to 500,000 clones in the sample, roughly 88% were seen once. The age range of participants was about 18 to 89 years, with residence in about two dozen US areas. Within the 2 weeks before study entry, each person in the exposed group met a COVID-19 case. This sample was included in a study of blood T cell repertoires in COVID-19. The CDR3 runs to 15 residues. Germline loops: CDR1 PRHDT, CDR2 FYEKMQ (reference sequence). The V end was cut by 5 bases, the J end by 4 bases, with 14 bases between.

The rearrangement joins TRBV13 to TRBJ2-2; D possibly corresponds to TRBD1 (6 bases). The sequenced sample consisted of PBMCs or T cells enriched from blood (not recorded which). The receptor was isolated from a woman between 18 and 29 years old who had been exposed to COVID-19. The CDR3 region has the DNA TGTGCCAGCAGCAACTCACAGGGCTTCACCGGGGAGCTGTTTTTT. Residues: CASSNSQGFTGELFF.